This TCR beta chain was obtained from a study of cytomegalovirus exposure and HLA in healthy donors. Findings and limits, study-wide: V- and J-gene trimming in TCR beta was tied to a missense DCLRE1C variant by an analysis performed later. A few CMV-associated chains were confirmed in vitro to be specific for CMV antigens.

Both 60 Vbeta primers and 13 Jbeta primers went into the PCR. Sequenced by immunoSEQ multiplex PCR; TCRdb stores in-frame clones only, minus some. The repertoire holds approximately 300,000 clones, with about four fifths as singletons. This clone was seen once. The target antigen is unknown. V was cut by 5 bases and J by 5 bases, with 21 bases left in between. Germline V gives CDR1 GTSNPN, CDR2 SVGIG (reference sequence). This CDR3 has 15 amino acids. V gene TRBV30 combines with J gene TRBJ1-1; D remains ambiguous. This clonotype was sampled from a girl aged 2 to 9 in good health and CMV-seronegative. Sequenced sample: PBMCs. CDR3 nucleotide sequence: TGTGCCTGGTCTAGGTACGCCACCCTTTTGACTGAAGCTTTCTTT. Amino acids: CAWSRYATLLTEAFF.